This TCR beta chain derives from a study of OX40 agonist ivuxolimab in advanced cancers. On the study more broadly: Patient treatment consisted of intravenous ivuxolimab administration every 2 weeks at 0.01 to 10 mg/kg.

Germline CDR1 reads MNHEY; CDR2 reads SMNVEV (reference sequence). The CDR3 totals 15 residues. The V and J ends lost 3 bases and 0 bases respectively, with 8 bases between them. TCRdb's copy holds only in-frame clones and misses some; the assay was immunoSEQ multiplex PCR. This sample has under 40,000 clones, with about 90% found just once. Source: CD4+ or CD8+ T cells sorted from blood, taken in a trial of the OX40 agonist ivuxolimab. The TCR was taken from an adult with an advanced solid tumor such as melanoma, head and neck, liver or kidney cancer. The chain has TRBV27 and TRBJ1-4; D gene ambiguous. In nucleotides, the CDR3 is TGTGCCAGCAGTTTGGGCGTTGCAACTAATGAAAAACTGTTTTTT. The encoded protein is CASSLGVATNEKLFF.